One sample yielded the 31 T cell receptor beta chains listed below, sequenced in a study of T cell responses to AZD1222 COVID-19 vaccine. Sequencing was performed with immunoSEQ multiplex PCR; in TCRdb, only in-frame clones are kept and a portion is missing. The sample shows around 67,000 clones, under 90% of them seen only once. Here the sequenced sample was peripheral blood, taken 28 days after the second AZD1222 dose. The source of these receptors is an adult who received the AZD1222 COVID-19 vaccine.

The rearrangement joins TRBV12-3 or TRBV12-4 to TRBJ2-1; D is perhaps TRBD2 (6 bases). The CDR3 runs 12 residues. The ends were cut back, 6 bases at V and 10 bases at J, with 13 bases in the middle. The CDR3 is CASRPPSEEQFF. CDR3 DNA: TGTGCCAGCAGGCCCCCTAGCGAAGAGCAGTTCTTC.

V usage is TRBV10-1 and J usage is TRBJ1-6; D call uncertain. The CDR3 totals 13 residues. CDR1 WNHNN and CDR2 SYGVQD come from the germline V gene (reference sequence). V gave up 3 bases and J gave up 8 bases, with 8 bases separating them. CDR3 residues: CASSDFWDSPLHF. CDR3 DNA: TGCGCCAGCAGTGATTTTTGGGATTCACCCCTCCACTTT.

The chain uses TRBV16 and TRBJ2-7; D unclear. CDR1 and CDR2 (germline): KGHSY, FQNENV. CDR3 length equals 14 residues. The germline V and J ends were trimmed by 3 bases and 1 base, with 10 bases remaining between them. CDR3 amino acids: CASSHFRKSYEQYF. The DNA of the CDR3 is TGTGCCAGCAGCCATTTCCGCAAGTCCTACGAGCAGTACTTC. The full variable domain, completed using reference TRBV16 and TRBJ2-7, is GEEVAQTPKHLVRGEGQKAKLYCAPIKGHSYVFWYQQVLKNEFKFLISFQNENVFDETGMPKERFSAKCLPNSPCSLEIQATKLEDSAVYFCASSHFRKSYEQYFGPGTRLTVT.

The rearrangement links TRBV6-5 to TRBJ2-3; D might be TRBD1 or TRBD2, each matching 6 bases. The V gene's germline CDR1 is MNHEY and CDR2 SVGAGI. The CDR3 sequence is 15 residues long. V lost 6 bases, J lost 4 bases, and 17 bases lay in between. Written as DNA, the CDR3 is TGTGCCAGCAGCAACTGGAGGGGGGCGTCAGATACGCAGTATTTT. The encoded protein is CASSNWRGASDTQYF.

V and J are TRBV7-6 and TRBJ2-5, with a weak D call TRBD2 (5 bases). The CDR3 has 15 amino acids. With 6 bases removed from V and 4 bases from J, the gap between germline ends came to 18 bases. Germline CDR1 and CDR2: SGHVS and FNYEAQ. The CDR3 sequence is CASRGFRGAGETQYF. CDR3 bases: TGTGCCAGCAGGGGTTTCCGGGGAGCTGGAGAGACCCAGTACTTC.

The rearrangement links TRBV3-1 (or the pseudogene TRBV3-2) to TRBJ1-3; 7 nucleotides agree with TRBD1. This CDR3 region has 12 residues. The ends lost 4 bases at V and 10 bases at J; junction bases unmatched: 4. From germline, CDR1 is LGHDT and CDR2 YNNKEL (reference sequence). The CDR3 nucleotides are TGTGCCAGCAGCCCCCGACAGGGTACCATATATTTT. Protein sequence: CASSPRQGTIYF.

The J gene is TRBJ2-7, the V gene TRBV6-5; D possibly corresponds to TRBD2 (6 bases). V was cut by 6 bases and J by 3 bases, with 18 bases left in between. Germline CDR1 reads MNHEY; CDR2 reads SVGAGI. CDR3 length equals 15 residues. The CDR3 region is CASRLQTGRDYEQYF. CDR3 nucleotides: TGTGCCAGCAGACTCCAGACGGGGCGGGACTACGAGCAGTACTTC.

This clone was counted a single time. The chain employs TRBV6-5 and TRBJ2-1; the D is unclear. In germline, CDR1 is MNHEY, CDR2 SVGAGI. This CDR3 spans 16 amino acids. With 4 bases removed from V and 0 bases from J, the gap between germline ends came to 13 bases. The CDR3 nucleotides read TGTGCCAGCAGTTTTACTCCTGAAGGCTCCTACAATGAGCAGTTCTTC. The encoded protein is CASSFTPEGSYNEQFF.

This clone was seen only a few times. The genes are TRBV7-9 and TRBJ1-1; TRBD1 agrees at 7 bases. The CDR3 covers 16 residues. Germline CDR1 SEHNR, CDR2 FQNEAQ (reference sequence). V was clipped by 5 bases and J by 5 bases; unmatched bases: 14. The CDR3 sequence: CASSHPYDREVTEAFF. CDR3 sequence (DNA): TGTGCCAGCAGCCATCCATACGACAGGGAGGTGACTGAAGCTTTCTTT.

The rearrangement links TRBV25-1 to TRBJ2-7; D is uncertain. CDR3 length: 11 residues. Germline assignment: CDR1 MGHDK and CDR2 SYGVNS. The germline V and J ends were trimmed by 6 bases and 2 bases, with 5 bases remaining between them. The CDR3 region is CASRVAYEQYF. CDR3 nucleotide sequence: TGTGCCAGCAGGGTTGCCTACGAGCAGTACTTC.

This clone came up a few times. CDR3 DNA sequence: TGTGCCAGCAGGGCAGATACTAACTATGGCTACACCTTC. Its translation is CASRADTNYGYTF. The chain combines TRBV2 with TRBJ1-2; D unclear. The V gene's germline CDR1 is SNHLY and CDR2 FYNNEI. With 6 bases removed from V and 0 bases from J, the gap between germline ends came to 8 bases. The CDR3 length is 13 residues.

This sequence joins TRBV6-1 and TRBJ2-6; D remains ambiguous. V was pared by 2 bases and J by 4 bases, with 12 bases between. The germline V gene has CDR1 MNHNS and CDR2 SASEGT. The CDR3 has 16 amino acids. The CDR3 sequence is CASSESRVSGANVLTF. The DNA of the CDR3 is TGTGCCAGCAGTGAATCAAGGGTGTCCGGGGCCAACGTCCTGACTTTC.

The J gene is TRBJ1-2, the V gene TRBV6-6; 7 bases agree with TRBD1. The trim removed 9 bases at V and 1 base at J, leaving 8 bases unmatched. CDR1 and CDR2 from the germline V gene are MNHNY and SVGAGI (reference sequence). The CDR3 covers 14 residues. The CDR3 DNA sequence: TGTGCCAGTACACAGGGGACTAGTAACTATGGCTACACCTTC. It encodes CASTQGTSNYGYTF.

This clone has more than one count but fewer than ten. CDR3 sequence: CASSLPSGGGVAKNIQYF. CDR3 bases: TGTGCCAGCAGCTTACCCAGCGGGGGGGGAGTAGCCAAAAACATTCAGTACTTC. V gene TRBV5-8 combines with J gene TRBJ2-4, with 10 positions matching TRBD2. The CDR3 is 18 amino acids. CDR1 is SGHTS, CDR2 YDEGEE, per germline. The J segment lost 0 bases and the V segment lost 2 bases, leaving 8 bases of the junction unmatched.

This sequence joins TRBV2 and TRBJ2-7; 7 bases match TRBD1. Germline V lookup: CDR1 SNHLY, CDR2 FYNNEI. The junction had 4 bases not matched to a gene; V was cut back by 6 bases and J by 5 bases. This CDR3 comprises 12 residues. CDR3: CASRPDRDEQYF. The CDR3 DNA reads as TGTGCCAGCAGGCCTGACAGGGACGAGCAGTACTTC. Using reference TRBV2 and TRBJ2-7 for the parts outside the CDR3, the full variable domain is EPEVTQTPSHQVTQMGQEVILRCVPISNHLYFYWYRQILGQKVEFLVSFYNNEISEKSEIFDDQFSVERPDGSNFTLKIRSTKLEDSAMYFCASRPDRDEQYFGPGTRLTVT.

The J gene is TRBJ1-6, the V gene TRBV7-8; D remains unclear. V was pared by 4 bases and J by 4 bases, with 11 bases between. Germline CDR1 and CDR2: SGHVS and FQNEAQ. The CDR3 consists of 15 residues. CDR3 coding DNA: TGTGCCAGCAGCTCGGCGGCGCAGTATAATTCACCCCTCCACTTT. This sequence encodes CASSSAAQYNSPLHF.

The gene calls are TRBV18 and TRBJ1-1; 7 bases line up with TRBD1. The germline V gene has CDR1 KGHSH and CDR2 LQKENI. The CDR3 sequence is 16 residues long. The trim removed 4 bases at V and 1 base at J, leaving 9 bases unmatched. CDR3 loop: CASSQTGWRANTEAFF. The CDR3 region has the DNA TGTGCCAGCTCACAGACAGGGTGGAGGGCGAACACTGAAGCTTTCTTT.

The V call is TRBV10-1, the J call TRBJ2-1; 7 bases fit TRBD2. The CDR3 extends over 14 amino acids. Germline V gene data show CDR1 as WNHNN and CDR2 as SYGVQD (reference sequence). J was trimmed by 4 bases and V by 3 bases; bases with no gene match: 3. CDR3 sequence (DNA): TGCGCCAGCAGTGATGGGGGGGGTTACAATGAGCAGTTCTTC. It codes for CASSDGGGYNEQFF.

The chain employs TRBV24-1 and TRBJ2-7; 9 nucleotides match TRBD1. Germline V gene data show CDR1 as KGHDR and CDR2 as SFDVKD. The CDR3 covers 18 residues. Losses at the gene ends were 4 bases for V and 5 bases for J; bases not matched to a gene: 17. The CDR3 sequence: CATSDPTRGTGGIDEQYF. The CDR3 bases are TGTGCCACCAGTGACCCTACGAGAGGAACAGGGGGCATCGACGAGCAGTACTTC.

This chain connects TRBV18 to TRBJ1-5; D is uncertain. The V gene's germline CDR1 is KGHSH and CDR2 LQKENI. CDR3 size: 14 residues. V lost 3 bases to trimming and J lost 6 bases, with 12 bases between them. CDR3 sequence (DNA): TGTGCCAGCTCACCGCGGGGAGGGCTTCAGCCCCAGCATTTT. Translating gives CASSPRGGLQPQHF.

The chain combines TRBV7-2 with TRBJ1-2; TRBD1 matches at 8 bases. Per germline, CDR1 SGHTA and CDR2 FQGNSA. The V segment lost 4 bases and the J segment 6 bases; nucleotides outside the gene matches: 7. The CDR3 runs to 14 residues. CDR3 DNA sequence: TGTGCCAGCAGCTCTACTCGGACAGGGCATGGCTACACCTTC. Its protein product is CASSSTRTGHGYTF.

The chain links TRBV5-4 to TRBJ1-1; D is perhaps TRBD1 (6 bases). Germline lookup yields CDR1 SGHNT and CDR2 YYREEE (reference sequence). The CDR3 is made up of 14 amino acids. Trimming took 4 bases from V and 3 from J, leaving 13 bases between them. The CDR3 here is CASSLGARDTEAFF. CDR3 coding DNA: TGTGCCAGCAGCCTGGGGGCGCGAGACACTGAAGCTTTCTTT.

The chain combines TRBV5-6 with TRBJ1-2, with a weak D call TRBD1 (5 bases). Germline loops: CDR1 SGHDT, CDR2 YYEEEE. The V and J ends lost 3 bases and 5 bases respectively, with 17 bases between them. The CDR3 is 15 amino acids. The chain's CDR3 is CASSSLSGGVYGYTF. As DNA, the CDR3 is TGTGCCAGCAGCTCGCTTTCTGGGGGAGTGTATGGCTACACCTTC.

This rearrangement joins TRBV25-1 to TRBJ2-7, with a possible D match to TRBD2 (6 bases). V was pared by 4 bases and J by 0 bases, with 16 bases between. Germline V gene lookup returns CDR1 MGHDK and CDR2 SYGVNS. CDR3 length: 16 residues. The CDR3 DNA reads as TGTGCCAGCAGTGTTAGGCTAGCGACTAGCTCCTACGAGCAGTACTTC. Translating it yields CASSVRLATSSYEQYF.

The gene calls are TRBV7-6 and TRBJ1-6, with D tentatively TRBD1 (6 bases). This CDR3 spans 13 amino acids. Germline assignment: CDR1 SGHVS and CDR2 FNYEAQ. Trimming pared 1 base from V and 11 bases from J, leaving 9 bases between. CDR3 loop: CASSLVRGPPLHF. For the CDR3, the DNA is TGTGCCAGCAGCTTAGTCAGGGGCCCACCCCTCCACTTT.

This clone showed up just once. The chain recombines TRBV6-5 with TRBJ2-3; 11 nucleotides agree with TRBD2. Germline V CDR1 and CDR2: MNHEY, SVGAGI. CDR3 size: 15 residues. V was pared by 7 bases and J by 6 bases, with 9 bases of the junction left unmatched. The CDR3 region has the DNA TGTGCCAGCACACGCGCGGGGACTAGCGGTGATACGCAGTATTTT. This translates into CASTRAGTSGDTQYF.

This sequence joins TRBV7-2 and TRBJ2-1; weak D call: TRBD2 (6 bases). V shed 7 bases and J shed 1 base, with 17 bases lying between them. CDR1 and CDR2 from the germline V gene are SGHTA and FQGNSA. CDR3 length: 16 residues. As DNA, the CDR3 is TGTGCCAGCACCCAGTCCGGGACTCGTTCCTACAATGAGCAGTTCTTC. Its protein is CASTQSGTRSYNEQFF.

This clone came up a few times. The chain employs TRBV27 and TRBJ2-3; 11 positions agree with TRBD2. V was clipped by 7 bases and J by 2 bases; unmatched bases: 14. Germline CDR1 is MNHEY and CDR2 is SMNVEV (reference sequence). CDR3 length: 18 residues. DNA of the CDR3: TGTGCCAGCAATCCTACTAGCGGGGGAGACTTTCTCACAGATACGCAGTATTTT. Residues: CASNPTSGGDFLTDTQYF.

The gene calls are TRBV11-3 and TRBJ2-3; D is possibly TRBD2 (5 bases). The CDR3 consists of 13 residues. Per the germline V gene, CDR1 is SGHNT and CDR2 is YENEEA. Trimming shortened V by 3 bases and J by 7 bases, and 11 bases separated the two germline ends. The CDR3 reads CASSFGRDHTQYF. The DNA for the CDR3 is TGTGCCAGCAGCTTTGGCCGGGATCATACGCAGTATTTT.

The V call is TRBV18, the J call TRBJ1-1, with D possibly TRBD1 on 6 matching bases. CDR1 KGHSH and CDR2 LQKENI come from the germline V gene. The germline V and J ends were trimmed by 2 bases and 3 bases, with 13 bases remaining between them. The CDR3 totals 15 residues. The CDR3 loop reads CASSPLAGDDTEAFF. The CDR3 nucleotides are TGTGCCAGCTCACCATTGGCAGGGGACGACACTGAAGCTTTCTTT. Using reference TRBV18 and TRBJ1-1 for the parts outside the CDR3, the full variable domain is NAGVMQNPRHLVRRRGQEARLRCSPMKGHSHVYWYRQLPEEGLKFMVYLQKENIIDESGMPKERFSAEFPKEGPSILRIQQVVRGDSAAYFCASSPLAGDDTEAFFGQGTRLTVV.

The chain links TRBV7-9 to TRBJ1-2; D uncertain. The CDR3 has 15 residues. Germline-derived CDR1 and CDR2 are SEHNR and FQNEAQ (reference sequence). The V end lost 5 bases, the J end lost 3 bases, and 16 bases lay between the germline ends. Here the CDR3 reads CASSQRPQVDYGYTF. The CDR3 DNA reads TGTGCCAGCAGCCAACGACCCCAGGTGGACTATGGCTACACCTTC.